A single sample gave rise to the 31 T cell receptor beta chains below, sequenced in a study of OX40 agonist ivuxolimab in advanced cancers. Produced via immunoSEQ multiplex PCR; TCRdb's table is partial and in-frame only. The sample has roughly 100,000 clones; around 85% are singletons. The input for sequencing was CD4+ or CD8+ T cells sorted from blood, taken in a trial of the OX40 agonist ivuxolimab. The receptors stem from an adult with an advanced solid tumor such as melanoma, head and neck, liver or kidney cancer.

This chain connects TRBV4-1 to TRBJ2-7, with TRBD2 matching over 9 bases. The CDR3 extends over 14 amino acids. Trimming cost V 4 bases and J 7 bases; bases outside gene matches: 8. CDR1 and CDR2 from the germline V gene are MGHRA and YSYEKL. DNA for the CDR3: TGCGCCAGCAGCCCAGCGGGAGGTGGTAATGAGCAGTACTTC. Its translation: CASSPAGGGNEQYF.

This clone was detected once. The chain couples TRBV4-1 to TRBJ1-5, with D unclear. Germline V gene lookup returns CDR1 MGHRA and CDR2 YSYEKL. The CDR3 is 15 amino acids. The ends were cut back, 3 bases at V and 0 bases at J, with 9 bases in the middle. The CDR3, as DNA: TGCGCCAGCAGCCAGCCTGACAATAGCAATCAGCCCCAGCATTTT. Protein: CASSQPDNSNQPQHF.

The chain employs TRBV11-1 and TRBJ2-2; D is unresolved. Germline V gene lookup returns CDR1 SGHAT and CDR2 FQDESV (reference sequence). This CDR3 is built from 13 residues. The V gene lost 3 bases and the J gene lost 2 bases, with 4 bases spanning the gap. This CDR3 is CASSFVNTGELFF. In nucleotides, the CDR3 is TGTGCCAGCAGCTTCGTAAACACCGGGGAGCTGTTTTTT. The entire variable domain, with the rest obtained from reference TRBV11-1 and TRBJ2-2, is as follows: EAEVAQSPRYKITEKSQAVAFWCDPISGHATLYWYRQILGQGPELLVQFQDESVVDDSQLPKDRFSAERLKGVDSTLKIQPAELGDSAMYLCASSFVNTGELFFGEGSRLTVL.

The chain joins TRBV11-3 to TRBJ2-1; 12 bases match TRBD2. CDR3 length equals 16 residues. Germline CDR1 reads SGHNT; CDR2 reads YENEEA. V lost 5 bases, J lost 4 bases, and 6 bases stayed unmatched. The CDR3 DNA is TGTGCCAGCAGCCGGACTAGCGGGACCCTTTACAATGAGCAGTTCTTC. Protein product: CASSRTSGTLYNEQFF.

The chain is built from TRBV10-2 and TRBJ2-7; D gene ambiguous. Germline assignment: CDR1 WSHSY and CDR2 SAAADI. Trimming cost V 8 bases and J 3 bases, with 17 bases left between them. This CDR3 has 14 residues. The CDR3 loop is CASAANLASYEQYF. As DNA, the CDR3 is TGCGCCAGCGCAGCTAATCTGGCGAGCTACGAGCAGTACTTC.

The chain employs TRBV4-3 and TRBJ1-1; D might be TRBD1 (5 bases). This CDR3 region has 15 residues. V lost 1 base to trimming and J lost 7 bases, with 16 bases between them. From germline, CDR1 is LGHNA and CDR2 YSLEER. CDR3 loop: CASSQGYPGPYEAFF. CDR3 DNA sequence: TGCGCCAGCAGCCAAGGATACCCGGGACCGTATGAAGCTTTCTTT.

This clone was seen just once. V is TRBV27 and J is TRBJ2-1; 7 bases align to TRBD2. The CDR3 has 15 residues. After removal of 5 bases from V and 0 bases from J, the junction contained 4 bases not matched to a gene. Germline CDR1 MNHEY, CDR2 SMNVEV (reference sequence). CDR3 loop: CASSPTSSSYNEQFF. CDR3 DNA: TGTGCCAGCAGTCCGACTAGCTCCTCCTACAATGAGCAGTTCTTC.

This chain links TRBV7-9 with TRBJ2-7; 10 nucleotides match TRBD1. J was trimmed by 2 bases and V by 5 bases; bases with no gene match: 6. The CDR3 runs 15 residues. Germline V CDR1 and CDR2: SEHNR, FQNEAQ (reference sequence). In nucleotides, the CDR3 is TGTGCCAGCAGCAACCGGGACAGGGGTCCCTACGAGCAGTACTTC. As protein: CASSNRDRGPYEQYF.

The chain is built from TRBV6-1 and TRBJ2-7, with TRBD2 matching 8 bases. CDR1 MNHNS and CDR2 SASEGT come from the germline V gene. V lost 2 bases, J lost 0 bases, and 6 bases stayed unmatched. CDR3 length: 16 amino acids. This CDR3 reads CASSESPLAGSYEQYF. CDR3 in DNA: TGTGCCAGCAGTGAATCCCCCCTAGCGGGCTCCTACGAGCAGTACTTC.

In its sample, this clone was seen once. The CDR3 spells CASSPAPEQGQPQHF. In DNA form, the CDR3 reads TGCGCCAGCAGCCCTGCCCCCGAACAGGGGCAGCCCCAGCATTTT. The rearrangement joins TRBV5-1 to TRBJ1-5; 7 nucleotides match TRBD1. This CDR3 has 15 residues. J lost 7 bases, V lost 4 bases, and 11 bases had no gene match. Per germline, CDR1 SGHRS and CDR2 YFSETQ.

CDR3 coding DNA: TGTGCCAGCTTACGGGGGCCCCCCGCGAACACTGAAGCTTTCTTT. Protein: CASLRGPPANTEAFF. The chain carries TRBV11-3 and TRBJ1-1; a weak D match, TRBD1 (6 bases). V lost 8 bases and J lost 1, with 17 bases in between. The CDR3 runs 15 residues. The germline CDR1 and CDR2 sequences are SGHNT and YENEEA.

This clone was seen a few times. V is TRBV10-3 and J is TRBJ2-7; the D is unclear. The CDR3 is 15 amino acids. From germline, CDR1 is ENHRY and CDR2 SYGVKD. Trimming shortened V by 5 bases and J by 0 bases, and 14 bases separated the two germline ends. The DNA for the CDR3 is TGTGCCATCAGTAAAACAGACGCCGGCTCCTACGAGCAGTACTTC. This sequence encodes CAISKTDAGSYEQYF.

The CDR3 loop is CASSPTSGNIYEQYF. CDR3 DNA sequence: TGTGCCAGCAGCCCGACTAGCGGGAATATCTACGAGCAGTACTTC. The chain carries TRBV28 and TRBJ2-7; TRBD2 matches at 11 bases. V dropped 6 bases and J dropped 3; count of bases not matched to a gene: 7. Germline loops: CDR1 MDHEN, CDR2 SYDVKM. The length of the CDR3 is 15 residues.

V gene TRBV10-1 combines with J gene TRBJ2-3, with a tentative D call TRBD2 (7 bases). Trimming cost V 4 bases and J 6 bases, with 32 bases left between them. The CDR3 loop spans 20 amino acids. The germline gives CDR1 WNHNN, CDR2 SYGVQD (reference sequence). CDR3 coding DNA: TGCGCCAGCAGTGTGTCCCAGGGGCGATCTTACGGCGGGAGTTCTGATACGCAGTATTTT. Residues: CASSVSQGRSYGGSSDTQYF.

This chain uses TRBV21-1 with TRBJ1-5; whether TRBD1, the table's D call, matches the DNA was not checked. TRBV21-1 is a listed pseudogene. There are 16 residues in the CDR3. The chain's CDR3 is CASSKERDTQNQPQHF. CDR3 coding DNA: TGTGCCAGCAGCAAAGAGAGGGACACCCAGAATCAGCCCCAGCATTTT.

This chain uses TRBV18 with TRBJ1-5, with a possible D match to TRBD1 (6 bases). The CDR3 sequence is 15 residues long. Trimming stripped 4 bases from V and 5 bases from J, with 15 bases between. In germline, CDR1 is KGHSH, CDR2 LQKENI. The DNA for the CDR3 is TGTGCCAGCTCACTAACAAGACAGGACGATCAGCCCCAGCATTTT. Its protein product is CASSLTRQDDQPQHF.

This chain links TRBV7-2 with TRBJ2-7, with 13 bases that match TRBD2. Germline values: CDR1 SGHTA, CDR2 FQGNSA. This CDR3 contains 16 residues. The V and J ends lost 5 bases and 4 bases, in that order; junction bases with no gene match: 8. The DNA for the CDR3 is TGTGCCAGCAGCACCCAACTAGCGGGAGGGCCTTACGAGCAGTACTTC. This codes for CASSTQLAGGPYEQYF.

V is TRBV9 and J is TRBJ2-2; D is unresolved. Germline CDR1 reads SGDLS; CDR2 reads YYNGEE. This CDR3 contains 12 residues. The ends were cut back, 0 bases at V and 9 bases at J, with 6 bases in the middle. The CDR3 region has the DNA TGTGCCAGCAGCGTAGCCTCCCGGGAGCTGTTTTTT. Residues: CASSVASRELFF.

This clone was counted a single time. The chain is built from TRBV7-3 and TRBJ1-6, with TRBD1 identical over 7 bases. The length of the CDR3 is 14 residues. Germline V lookup: CDR1 SGHTA, CDR2 FQGTGA. The V and J ends lost 5 bases and 7 bases, in that order; junction bases with no gene match: 5. CDR3 loop: CASSPGTANSPLHF. CDR3 DNA: TGTGCCAGCAGCCCCGGGACAGCCAATTCACCCCTCCACTTT.

This clone was picked up one time. The chain combines TRBV10-1 with TRBJ1-1; D is unresolved. This CDR3 has 13 amino acids. CDR1 is WNHNN, CDR2 SYGVQD, per germline (reference sequence). The germline V and J ends were trimmed by 5 bases and 7 bases, with 14 bases remaining between them. The CDR3 nucleotides are TGCGCCAGCAGTAAGGGCCTCAGCCATGAAGCTTTCTTT. It yields the protein CASSKGLSHEAFF.

The chain combines TRBV2 with TRBJ2-5, with a weak D call TRBD2 (5 bases). The J call may be faulty, since TRBJ2-7 better matches the DNA end. The germline V gene has CDR1 SNHLY and CDR2 FYNNEI. The CDR3 runs 14 residues. In DNA, the CDR3 is TGTGCCAGCTTATCGGACTCCCACTCCTACGAGCAGTACTTC. This gives the protein CASLSDSHSYEQYF.

This clone was observed a handful of times. The V call is TRBV6-5, the J call TRBJ2-3, with D perhaps TRBD2 (5 bases). Germline CDR1 reads MNHEY; CDR2 reads SVGAGI. V was trimmed by 2 bases and J by 0 bases, leaving 6 bases between them. The CDR3 runs 14 residues. The CDR3 sequence is CASSYGGSTDTQYF. Here the CDR3 DNA reads TGTGCCAGCAGTTACGGAGGCAGCACAGATACGCAGTATTTT.

This chain connects TRBV7-3 to TRBJ2-7; 10 bases are a match to TRBD1. The trim removed 6 bases at V and 5 bases at J, leaving 7 bases unmatched. CDR3 length equals 14 residues. Looked up from germline, CDR1 is SGHTA and CDR2 is FQGTGA. The DNA for the CDR3 is TGTGCCAGCAGTCCGACAGGGGGCGGGGACGAGCAGTACTTC. It encodes CASSPTGGGDEQYF.

J is TRBJ1-4 and V is TRBV2; D remains unclear. Per germline, CDR1 SNHLY and CDR2 FYNNEI. This CDR3 is built from 10 residues. V was cut by 6 bases and J by 6 bases, with 2 bases left in between. CDR3 protein: CASRDEKLFF. CDR3 coding DNA: TGTGCCAGCAGGGATGAAAAACTGTTTTTT.

This clone showed up just once. The rearrangement links TRBV10-3 to TRBJ2-7; D remains ambiguous. From germline, CDR1 is ENHRY and CDR2 SYGVKD. This CDR3 contains 13 residues. V was shortened by 10 bases and J by 4 bases, with 17 bases between the two germline ends. CDR3 in amino acids: CASKETNQYEQYF. DNA for the CDR3: TGTGCCAGCAAAGAGACAAACCAATACGAGCAGTACTTC.

The genes are TRBV6-5 and TRBJ2-5; D tentatively fits TRBD1 or TRBD2 (5 bases each). CDR1 is MNHEY and CDR2 is SVGAGI in the germline V gene. V was pared by 0 bases and J by 2 bases, with 10 bases between. This CDR3 is 15 amino acids long. CDR3 coding DNA: TGTGCCAGCAGTTACTCGAATGGGGGACAAGAGACCCAGTACTTC. This codes for CASSYSNGGQETQYF.

The CDR3 here is CASSLSPGAYEQYF. The CDR3 DNA sequence: TGTGCCAGCAGTTTATCCCCAGGGGCCTACGAGCAGTACTTC. The chain combines TRBV27 with TRBJ2-7; the D gene is possibly TRBD1 (6 bases). The germline V gene has CDR1 MNHEY and CDR2 SMNVEV (reference sequence). The germline V and J ends were trimmed by 0 bases and 2 bases, with 8 bases remaining between them. This CDR3 is built from 14 residues.

This chain joins TRBV6-1 and TRBJ2-7; D remains ambiguous. Trimming stripped 5 bases from V and 5 bases from J, with 16 bases between. The V gene's germline CDR1 is MNHNS and CDR2 SASEGT. CDR3 length: 14 residues. The CDR3 coding sequence is TGTGCCAGCAGTCCCGGCGCGTTTGGGGACGAGCAGTACTTC. Its translation is CASSPGAFGDEQYF.

V is TRBV14 and J is TRBJ2-5, with unresolved D. Germline V gene lookup returns CDR1 SGHDN and CDR2 FVKESK. The CDR3 has 19 amino acids. V lost 0 bases to trimming and J lost 3 bases, with 23 bases between them. The CDR3 DNA is TGTGCCAGCAGCCAAGAACGAAGCCCCAGAACGCGGACCGAAGAGACCCAGTACTTC. It codes for CASSQERSPRTRTEETQYF.

J is TRBJ2-1 and V is TRBV19; 14 bases agree with TRBD2. Germline CDR1 and CDR2: LNHDA and SQIVND (reference sequence). V lost 5 bases, J lost 9 bases, and 12 bases stayed unmatched. CDR3 length: 17 amino acids. DNA for the CDR3: TGTGCCAGTAGTTCCGAGACTAGCGGGAGGGCCCGAGGTGAGCAGTTCTTC. It translates to CASSSETSGRARGEQFF.

This sequence joins TRBV18 and TRBJ2-1; tentatively, D is TRBD1 or TRBD2 (5 bases each). CDR1 KGHSH and CDR2 LQKENI come from the germline V gene. Trimming left V 8 bases short and J 8 bases short, with 16 bases between. The CDR3 extends over 13 amino acids. The CDR3 sequence: CASRDGRLDEQFF. DNA for the CDR3: TGTGCCAGCCGGGACGGCCGATTGGATGAGCAGTTCTTC. The full variable domain, with the rest looked up from reference TRBV18 and TRBJ2-1, is NAGVMQNPRHLVRRRGQEARLRCSPMKGHSHVYWYRQLPEEGLKFMVYLQKENIIDESGMPKERFSAEFPKEGPSILRIQQVVRGDSAAYFCASRDGRLDEQFFGPGTRLTVL.